The 6 T cell receptor beta chains below come from one sample, sequenced in a study of STAT5B mutations in CD4+ large granular lymphocyte leukemia. Assay used: immunoSEQ multiplex PCR; TCRdb lists only in-frame clones, some missing. The table has roughly 30,000 clones, 70% to 85% seen once; the top ten hold just under 2%. The material sequenced was CD4+ T cells from blood buffy coats. These receptors originate from a human donor in good health.

This clone was detected only once. The rearrangement links TRBV6-6 to TRBJ1-5; D call uncertain. This CDR3 has 12 amino acids. The V gene lost 8 bases and the J gene lost 7 bases, with 12 bases spanning the gap. CDR1 and CDR2 from the germline V gene are MNHNY and SVGAGI (reference sequence). The CDR3 nucleotides read TGTGCCAGCTGTAATTGGGAGCAGCCCCAGCATTTT. This codes for CASCNWEQPQHF.

The genes are TRBV15 and TRBJ1-1; tentatively, D is TRBD1 (5 bases). The CDR3 sequence is 15 residues long. The germline V gene encodes CDR1 LNHNV and CDR2 YYDKDF (reference sequence). V was cut by 0 bases and J by 5 bases, with 13 bases left in between. In DNA, the CDR3 is TGTGCCACCAGCAGAGACTCGGCCTGGGGGACTGAAGCTTTCTTT. It codes for CATSRDSAWGTEAFF. The whole variable domain, filled in from reference TRBV15 and TRBJ1-1, reads DAMVIQNPRYQVTQFGKPVTLSCSQTLNHNVMYWYQQKSSQAPKLLFHYYDKDFNNEADTPDNFQSRRPNTSFCFLDIRSPGLGDTAMYLCATSRDSAWGTEAFFGQGTRLTVV.

This chain links TRBV19 with TRBJ1-4, with D unresolved. This CDR3 is 15 amino acids long. The germline CDR1 and CDR2 sequences are LNHDA and SQIVND (reference sequence). V dropped 6 bases and J dropped 3 bases, with 14 bases sitting between them. CDR3 DNA sequence: TGTGCCAGTAGCTTGGACCCGGAGTCTAATGAAAAACTGTTTTTT. It specifies CASSLDPESNEKLFF.

The CDR3 spells CASSRSHRGSSTDTQYF. Written as DNA, the CDR3 is TGCGCCAGCAGCCGCAGCCACCGAGGATCTAGCACAGATACGCAGTATTTT. The chain combines TRBV5-1 with TRBJ2-3; D remains ambiguous. In germline, CDR1 is SGHRS, CDR2 YFSETQ. Trimming shortened V by 4 bases and J by 0 bases, and 18 bases separated the two germline ends. The CDR3 is 17 amino acids.

This chain uses TRBV9 with TRBJ1-2; D might be TRBD1 (6 bases). CDR3 length: 14 residues. Germline V gene lookup returns CDR1 SGDLS and CDR2 YYNGEE. Trimming took off 4 bases at V and 4 bases at J, with 14 bases between the two ends. CDR3 residues: CASSSSRGAYGYTF. For the CDR3, the DNA is TGTGCCAGCAGCTCCTCGCGGGGGGCCTATGGCTACACCTTC.

As concerns this clone: At one end the junction does not follow the germline gene, possibly because of a read error. The chain carries TRBV4-3 and TRBJ1-3, with no clear D. The germline V gene encodes CDR1 LGHNA and CDR2 YSLEER. The CDR3 loop spans 16 amino acids. The CDR3 is CASSQVRQNSGSTIYF. CDR3 sequence (DNA): TGCGCCAGCAGCCAAGTGAGGCAGAATTCTGGAAGCACCATATATTTT.